This T cell receptor beta chain is from a study of blood T cell repertoires in COVID-19. The overall study: The United States, Italy and Spain were the sources of the acute and convalescent COVID-19 samples. T cells, B-cell-depleted T cells, or PBMCs supplied cDNA or gDNA.

V shed 5 bases and J shed 3 bases, with 17 bases lying between them. Germline lookup yields CDR1 MGHRA and CDR2 YSYEKL. The CDR3 contains 15 residues. Study processing details: Counts of nucleated cells, estimated from reference gene primer amplification, were obtained. Clones were read by immunoSEQ multiplex PCR, and TCRdb kept only the in-frame ones, dropping some. For V, J and clone size, that table is used; D and trimming come from the DNA. The sample lists 150,000 to 200,000 clones, 87% seen once, with about 22% in the top ten. What was sequenced was peripheral blood. The TCR originated in a man between 60 and 75 years old with active or convalescent COVID-19. The chain is built from TRBV4-1 and TRBJ2-7; tentatively, D is TRBD2 (6 bases). CDR3 protein: CASSSAGLQFYEQYF. For the CDR3, the DNA is TGCGCCAGCAGCTCCGCGGGGCTGCAGTTCTACGAGCAGTACTTC.